This T cell receptor beta chain emerged from a study of regulatory T cells in long-lasting Graves disease. CDR3-region Arm-PCR and iRepertoire HTBI primers produced the TCR beta libraries. TCRdb re-derived calls from the multiplex PCR reads in MiXCR, one entry per CDR3 protein. This sample has hundreds of thousands of distinct CDR3 sequences, with about 20% found just once. Time point: persistent/refractory GD, antithyroid drugs over 5 years with positive TRAb. Following extraction of RNA from PBMCs, that RNA was used to make the TCR library. American Thyroid Association guidelines defined how Graves' disease was diagnosed. V dropped 1 base and J dropped 2 bases, with 15 bases sitting between them. The CDR3 consists of 16 residues. Germline-derived CDR1 and CDR2 are SGHRS and YFSETQ. Study-level results: Peripheral blood was the sole material, not thyroid tissue. Since the sample size was small, accuracy may have been reduced.

Note on this clonotype: As yet, its antigen is unknown.

The receptor's source is a female donor with Graves disease. The chain combines TRBV5-1 with TRBJ2-5; D may match TRBD1 or TRBD2 (5 bases each). Sequenced material: peripheral blood mononuclear cells (PBMCs), taken when the disease was refractory, from a patient treated with antithyroid drugs. CDR3 protein: CASSLQGRGEQETQYF. DNA of the CDR3: TGCGCCAGCAGCTTGCAGGGACGGGGTGAGCAAGAGACCCAGTACTTC.